This passage covers 28 T cell receptor beta chains from one sample sequenced in a study of blood T cell repertoires in COVID-19. TCRdb's table, derived via immunoSEQ multiplex PCR, lists solely in-frame clones and lacks some. The sample has more than 300,000 clones; approximately 87% are singletons. Sequenced sample: peripheral blood. These receptors were collected from a woman aged 50 to 60 with COVID-19, enrolled during active disease.

The chain couples TRBV7-2 to TRBJ2-7; possible D gene TRBD2, 6 bases. With 1 base removed from V and 4 bases from J, the gap between germline ends came to 17 bases. This CDR3 comprises 16 residues. From germline, CDR1 is SGHTA and CDR2 FQGNSA. The CDR3: CASSLESSAPGYEQYF. The CDR3, as DNA: TGTGCCAGCAGCTTAGAGTCTAGCGCCCCCGGGTACGAGCAGTACTTC.

The rearrangement joins TRBV4-1 to TRBJ1-4; 8 bases align to TRBD1. The CDR3 loop spans 19 amino acids. The junction had 14 bases not matched to a gene; V was cut back by 2 bases and J by 3 bases. Germline CDR1 is MGHRA and CDR2 is YSYEKL. The CDR3 here is CASSQLRQGRSVANEKLFF. In nucleotides, the CDR3 is TGCGCCAGCAGCCAACTACGACAGGGGAGGTCGGTAGCTAATGAAAAACTGTTTTTT.

This clone has just one count. The chain has TRBV21-1 and TRBJ1-2; the D segment call TRBD1 is taken from the table without a DNA check. TRBV21-1 is annotated as a pseudogene. CDR3 length: 12 residues. The CDR3: CASRDNSYGYTF. The CDR3 DNA is TGTGCCAGCAGAGACAACAGCTATGGCTACACCTTC.

With respect to this clone: The identical CDR3 is also encoded by other nucleotide sequences in the sample. This chain connects TRBV19 to TRBJ2-7; TRBD2 matches at 10 bases. The CDR3 runs 13 residues. Trimming cost V 8 bases and J 2 bases; bases outside gene matches: 3. Germline lookup yields CDR1 LNHDA and CDR2 SQIVND (reference sequence). The CDR3 protein is CASSSGRAYEQYF. Written as DNA, the CDR3 is TGTGCCAGTTCGAGCGGGAGGGCCTACGAGCAGTACTTC.

The gene calls are TRBV5-1 and TRBJ2-1; 11 nucleotides agree with TRBD2. After removal of 4 bases from V and 5 bases from J, the junction contained 11 bases not matched to a gene. The CDR3 contains 17 residues. Germline lookup yields CDR1 SGHRS and CDR2 YFSETQ. Written as DNA, the CDR3 is TGCGCCAGCAGCGCTGGAAGTATAGCGGGAGGGAACAATGAGCAGTTCTTC. Its protein is CASSAGSIAGGNNEQFF.

The V call is TRBV6-1, the J call TRBJ2-7, with D tentatively TRBD1 (5 bases). V was clipped by 2 bases and J by 1 base, with 9 bases between them. Germline assignment: CDR1 MNHNS and CDR2 SASEGT. CDR3 length: 14 residues. Here the CDR3 reads CASSESHRSYEQYF. The CDR3 nucleotides read TGTGCCAGCAGTGAATCACACAGGTCCTACGAGCAGTACTTC.

J is TRBJ2-3 and V is TRBV19; a possible D gene is TRBD2 (6 bases). In germline, CDR1 is LNHDA, CDR2 SQIVND (reference sequence). Trimming shortened V by 5 bases and J by 0 bases, and 15 bases separated the two germline ends. The CDR3 totals 16 residues. DNA of the CDR3: TGTGCCAGTAGTCCCCGGGCCGGGGGAAGCACAGATACGCAGTATTTT. Protein: CASSPRAGGSTDTQYF.

The V gene is TRBV6-5, the J gene TRBJ2-7, with TRBD1 matching 8 bases. V shed 6 bases, J shed 4 bases, and the junction held 11 bases outside the gene matches. Germline V gene sequence: CDR1 MNHEY, CDR2 SVGAGI. CDR3 length: 15 amino acids. CDR3 amino acids: CASRDPGTGVYEQYF. The CDR3 bases are TGTGCCAGCAGAGACCCCGGGACAGGCGTTTACGAGCAGTACTTC.

CDR3 sequence (DNA): TGTGCCAGCAGCCAACTGCGCGGGAGGGGGAATGAGCAGTTCTTC. Translation gives CASSQLRGRGNEQFF. V gene TRBV6-5 combines with J gene TRBJ2-1; 9 bases fit TRBD2. This CDR3 is built from 15 residues. The V gene end was trimmed by 6 bases and the J gene end by 7 bases; junction bases not matched to a gene: 10. Germline CDR1 reads MNHEY; CDR2 reads SVGAGI.

V usage is TRBV29-1 and J usage is TRBJ2-2; no reliable D call. Trimming removed 2 bases from V and 7 bases from J, with 17 bases in between. The germline V gene has CDR1 SQVTM and CDR2 ANQGSEA. The CDR3 consists of 15 residues. The CDR3 DNA is TGCAGCGTTGAACGGAGTCCAAATGTAGGCGGGGAGCTGTTTTTT. Protein: CSVERSPNVGGELFF.

The V call is TRBV18, the J call TRBJ2-5; D possibly corresponds to TRBD2 (5 bases). Trimming shortened V by 3 bases and J by 5 bases, and 10 bases separated the two germline ends. Germline CDR1 and CDR2: KGHSH and LQKENI. This CDR3 is built from 13 residues. In DNA form, the CDR3 reads TGTGCCAGCTCACCTGGATCGGGGGAGACCCAGTACTTC. The encoded protein is CASSPGSGETQYF.

CDR3 coding DNA: TGCGCCAGCAGCTTACCTTCCCCCAGCACTGAAGCTTTCTTT. This translates into CASSLPSPSTEAFF. The V call is TRBV5-1, the J call TRBJ1-1; D not resolved. Trimming shortened V by 2 bases and J by 4 bases, and 12 bases separated the two germline ends. The CDR3 is made up of 14 amino acids. CDR1 SGHRS and CDR2 YFSETQ come from the germline V gene.

This clone was seen only once. The V gene is TRBV19, the J gene TRBJ1-2; the D is unclear. V was trimmed by 3 bases and J by 3 bases, leaving 8 bases between them. CDR1 and CDR2 from the germline V gene are LNHDA and SQIVND (reference sequence). This CDR3 contains 13 residues. The CDR3 protein is CASSIGGHYGYTF. CDR3 nucleotides: TGTGCCAGTAGTATTGGCGGTCACTATGGCTACACCTTC. The full variable domain, in which reference TRBV19 and TRBJ1-2 provide the parts outside the CDR3, is DGGITQSPKYLFRKEGQNVTLSCEQNLNHDAMYWYRQDPGQGLRLIYYSQIVNDFQKGDIAEGYSVSREKKESFPLTVTSAQKNPTAFYLCASSIGGHYGYTFGSGTRLTVV.

The table lists this clone with a few counts. This chain joins TRBV5-1 and TRBJ2-5; 10 bases are shared with TRBD1. V lost 4 bases and J lost 4; bases outside the gene matches: 7. Germline loops: CDR1 SGHRS, CDR2 YFSETQ. CDR3 length: 15 amino acids. The CDR3 sequence: CASSATGGEGETQYF. The CDR3, as DNA: TGCGCCAGCAGCGCGACAGGGGGCGAGGGAGAGACCCAGTACTTC.

V usage is TRBV4-2 and J usage is TRBJ2-4, with a tentative D call TRBD1 (5 bases). The germline V gene encodes CDR1 LGHNA and CDR2 YNFKEQ. Trimming shortened V by 0 bases and J by 5 bases, and 11 bases separated the two germline ends. CDR3 size: 15 residues. The CDR3 bases are TGTGCCAGCAGCCAAGATTTGACAGCAGAAAACATTCAGTACTTC. It encodes CASSQDLTAENIQYF.

The V gene is TRBV6-5, the J gene TRBJ2-2; the D is unclear. This CDR3 is built from 13 residues. Germline assignment: CDR1 MNHEY and CDR2 SVGAGI. The V gene lost 2 bases and the J gene lost 1 base, with 2 bases spanning the gap. Here the CDR3 DNA reads TGTGCCAGCAGTTACCTGAACACCGGGGAGCTGTTTTTT. Translating it yields CASSYLNTGELFF.

The chain is built from TRBV29-1 and TRBJ2-1; D is perhaps TRBD1 (6 bases). This CDR3 is 14 amino acids long. V was trimmed by 3 bases and J by 8 bases, leaving 17 bases between them. Germline CDR1 reads SQVTM; CDR2 reads ANQGSEA. This chain's CDR3 is CSVDTGTLLDEQFF. The CDR3 nucleotides read TGCAGCGTTGACACCGGGACACTCCTAGATGAGCAGTTCTTC.

The chain recombines TRBV10-3 with TRBJ1-4; no clear D. V lost 3 bases to trimming and J lost 0 bases, with 8 bases between them. The CDR3 extends over 15 amino acids. CDR1 is ENHRY, CDR2 SYGVKD, per germline. The CDR3 here is CAISETLSTNEKLFF. In DNA form, the CDR3 reads TGTGCCATCAGTGAAACACTATCAACTAATGAAAAACTGTTTTTT.

J is TRBJ2-1 and V is TRBV7-9; 11 bases align to TRBD2. J lost 2 bases, V lost 6 bases, and 3 bases had no gene match. CDR1 and CDR2 (germline): SEHNR, FQNEAQ (reference sequence). The CDR3 runs 15 residues. The CDR3 reads CASSRSGRAYNEQFF. For the CDR3, the DNA is TGTGCCAGCAGTCGTAGCGGGAGGGCCTACAATGAGCAGTTCTTC.

V gene TRBV29-1 combines with J gene TRBJ2-2, with 8 bases that match TRBD1. The CDR3 is 14 residues long. After removal of 6 bases from V and 5 bases from J, the junction contained 8 bases not matched to a gene. The germline V gene has CDR1 SQVTM and CDR2 ANQGSEA. The CDR3 sequence is CSVGRGLGTGELFF. As DNA, the CDR3 is TGCAGCGTCGGCAGGGGGCTGGGAACCGGGGAGCTGTTTTTT.

The rearrangement joins TRBV18 to TRBJ1-2, with 9 bases fitting TRBD1. J lost 4 bases, V lost 3 bases, and 6 bases had no gene match. CDR3 length: 15 amino acids. Germline V lookup: CDR1 KGHSH, CDR2 LQKENI. CDR3 amino acids: CASSPSDRGGYGYTF. In DNA form, the CDR3 reads TGTGCCAGCTCACCCTCGGACAGGGGAGGCTATGGCTACACCTTC.

The chain has TRBV7-6 and TRBJ2-2; 10 bases line up with TRBD1. The CDR3 has 16 amino acids. CDR1 is SGHVS and CDR2 is FNYEAQ in the germline V gene. Unmatched junction bases numbered 8, after V lost 4 bases and J lost 6 bases. This CDR3 reads CASSYSRDRGSGELFF. DNA of the CDR3: TGTGCCAGCAGCTATTCCCGGGACAGGGGATCCGGGGAGCTGTTTTTT.

The V call is TRBV11-3, the J call TRBJ1-1; 8 bases are a match to TRBD1. The CDR3 sequence is 16 residues long. Germline trimming cut 4 bases from V and 3 bases from J; bases unmatched to any gene: 10. The germline CDR1 and CDR2 sequences are SGHNT and YENEEA. CDR3 sequence (DNA): TGTGCCAGCAGCTCGTACGACAGGGGAGGGGACACTGAAGCTTTCTTT. Translation gives CASSSYDRGGDTEAFF.

The chain uses TRBV7-9 and TRBJ2-1; the D gene is possibly TRBD2 (5 bases). The CDR3 extends over 13 amino acids. The V end was cut by 5 bases, the J end by 9 bases, with 14 bases between. Per the germline V gene, CDR1 is SEHNR and CDR2 is FQNEAQ (reference sequence). Here the CDR3 reads CASSPQPGIEQFF. CDR3 in DNA: TGTGCCAGCAGCCCGCAACCGGGAATTGAGCAGTTCTTC.

This chain joins TRBV5-1 and TRBJ2-3; D is ambiguous. This CDR3 has 13 amino acids. Trimming pared 6 bases from V and 5 bases from J, leaving 13 bases between. CDR1 is SGHRS and CDR2 is YFSETQ in the germline V gene. CDR3 coding DNA: TGCGCCAGCAAGATGAGCGTCCTAGATACGCAGTATTTT. It encodes CASKMSVLDTQYF.

V gene TRBV19 combines with J gene TRBJ1-5; D perhaps matches TRBD1 (5 bases). The CDR3 length is 17 residues. Germline assignment: CDR1 LNHDA and CDR2 SQIVND (reference sequence). Trimming took off 3 bases at V and 2 bases at J, with 17 bases between the two ends. The CDR3 loop reads CASSMGRAVIGNQPQHF. Here the CDR3 DNA reads TGTGCCAGTAGTATGGGCAGGGCAGTCATTGGCAATCAGCCCCAGCATTTT.

CDR3 nucleotides: TGTGCCAGCTCACCAGGAACCAGGGCTGGAAACACCATATATTTT. Its protein product is CASSPGTRAGNTIYF. The J gene is TRBJ1-3, the V gene TRBV18; TRBD1 might be the D (5 bases). The CDR3 sequence is 15 residues long. The germline V and J ends were trimmed by 2 bases and 2 bases, with 10 bases remaining between them. Germline V gene data show CDR1 as KGHSH and CDR2 as LQKENI.

The CDR3 reads CASRGQGRVEYF. CDR3 in DNA: TGTGCCAGCAGGGGACAGGGGAGGGTAGAGTACTTC. J is TRBJ2-4 and V is TRBV11-3, with 10 bases aligning to TRBD1. The CDR3 loop spans 12 amino acids. CDR1 is SGHNT and CDR2 is YENEEA in the germline V gene. V lost 6 bases and J lost 14; bases outside the gene matches: 7.